This T cell receptor (beta chain) derives from a study of CD8 T cells in ankylosing spondylitis. General study findings and limits: What seemed typical of ankylosing spondylitis blood was a TCR beta motif built from several highly homologous variants. Clones that were linked to disease were CD8+ and were relatively rare in peripheral blood.

A single record per CDR3 protein comes from TCRdb applying MiXCR to the 5' RACE reads. The data show about 540,000 distinct CDR3 sequences, 10% to 15% seen once. V was clipped by 5 bases and J by 2 bases; unmatched bases: 15. Germline loops: CDR1 LNHDA, CDR2 SQIVND (reference sequence). CDR3 length: 18 residues. Concerning this clonotype itself: Antigen specificity is unknown.

Sequencing was done on a sample of blood, either unsorted or a sorted T cell fraction (not recorded which). This TCR was sampled from a male donor with ankylosing spondylitis. The chain uses TRBV19 and TRBJ2-1, with TRBD1 matching over 7 bases. The CDR3 loop is CASSPEGDSISPYNEQFF. The CDR3 DNA is TGTGCCAGTAGTCCCGAGGGGGACAGTATCTCGCCCTACAATGAGCAGTTCTTC.